Following are 10 T cell receptor beta chains from one sample sequenced in a study of blood T cells in healthy people across ages. A second PCR, run for about 6 to 12 cycles, used a sample-barcoded 5' primer plus a J-beta primer mix. TCRdb re-called the 5' RACE reads with MiXCR, one entry per CDR3 protein. The data show approximately 900,000 distinct CDR3 sequences, roughly 50% seen once. The sequenced sample consisted of blood. The receptors were sampled from a man aged 25-45 years in good health.

The chain links TRBV29-1 to TRBJ2-5; 9 nucleotides line up with TRBD2. Matching the DNA end better, TRBJ2-7 makes the J call doubtful. Germline V gene sequence: CDR1 SQVTM, CDR2 ANQGSEA. This CDR3 comprises 13 residues. The CDR3 DNA follows: TGCAGCGCCATTAGCGGGAGAACTAACGAGCAGTACTTC. Its translation is CSAISGRTNEQYF.

The V gene is TRBV7-2, the J gene TRBJ2-1; tentative D call: TRBD2 (5 bases). Trimming stripped 5 bases from V and 7 bases from J, with 18 bases between. Germline V gene data show CDR1 as SGHTA and CDR2 as FQGNSA. The CDR3 contains 15 residues. This chain's CDR3 is CASSPGLMSGNEQFF. CDR3 sequence (DNA): TGTGCCAGCAGCCCGGGGTTAATGAGTGGGAATGAGCAGTTCTTC.

This clonotype was counted a few times. The V and J genes are TRBV4-1 and TRBJ2-6; D might be TRBD1 (6 bases). This CDR3 has 16 residues. V lost 7 bases to trimming and J lost 0 bases, with 13 bases between them. Germline V lookup: CDR1 MGHRA, CDR2 YSYEKL. CDR3 amino acids: CASTGQFDSGANVLTF. The CDR3 nucleotides read TGCGCCAGCACCGGACAGTTCGACTCTGGGGCCAACGTCCTGACTTTC.

This rearrangement joins TRBV12-3 or TRBV12-4 to TRBJ1-2; D call uncertain. The V end lost 3 bases, the J end lost 4 bases, and 12 bases lay between the germline ends. The CDR3 is made up of 14 amino acids. CDR3 sequence: CASSLEAAPYGYTF. DNA of the CDR3: TGTGCCAGCAGTTTGGAGGCAGCTCCCTATGGCTACACCTTC.

The CDR3 loop is CASGLAYFSGTGANEQFF. For the CDR3, the DNA is TGTGCTAGTGGTTTGGCCTACTTCTCCGGGACAGGGGCCAATGAGCAGTTCTTC. This chain uses TRBV12-5 with TRBJ2-1, with 10 bases that match TRBD1. J gave up 6 bases and V 1 base, and 12 bases lay outside the gene matches. The CDR3 runs to 18 residues. Germline values: CDR1 LGHNT, CDR2 FRNRAP.

V and J are TRBV3-1 and TRBJ2-1; unclear D gene. This CDR3 comprises 12 residues. Deletions cut 7 bases from V and 8 bases from J, with 12 bases between. Per the germline V gene, CDR1 is LGHDT and CDR2 is YNNKEL (reference sequence). CDR3 DNA: TGTGCCAGCACCCGAGGTGGCGATGAGCAGTTCTTC. This codes for CASTRGGDEQFF.

This sequence joins TRBV9 and TRBJ2-7, with 7 bases matching TRBD2. The DNA matches TRBJ2-4 better at its end, which makes the J call doubtful. This CDR3 is 16 amino acids long. Germline V gives CDR1 SGDLS, CDR2 YYNGEE. CDR3 region: CASSVGGSTSKNIQYF. The CDR3 DNA sequence: TGTGCCAGCAGCGTGGGGGGGTCCACCTCCAAAAACATTCAGTACTTC.

The rearrangement links TRBV7-3 to TRBJ1-1; possible D gene TRBD1, 5 bases. Trimming left V 5 bases short and J 1 base short, with 17 bases between. CDR3 size: 16 residues. In germline, CDR1 is SGHTA, CDR2 FQGTGA. CDR3 region: CASSRRAGGTNTEAFF. In DNA, the CDR3 is TGTGCCAGCAGCCGCAGGGCGGGCGGAACGAACACTGAAGCTTTCTTT.

This sequence joins TRBV29-1 and TRBJ2-1, with D maybe TRBD2 (5 bases). Germline V lookup: CDR1 SQVTM, CDR2 ANQGSEA. The CDR3 covers 13 residues. The CDR3: CIAGAVSYNEQFF. CDR3 sequence (DNA): TGCATTGCAGGAGCGGTCTCCTACAATGAGCAGTTCTTC.

The chain links TRBV4-2 to TRBJ2-5; the match to TRBD2 covers 11 bases. The J segment lost 5 bases and the V segment lost 1 base, leaving 6 bases of the junction unmatched. The CDR3 totals 16 residues. Germline V gene data show CDR1 as LGHNA and CDR2 as YNFKEQ. As DNA, the CDR3 is TGTGCCAGCAGCCAAGCAGTAGCGGGGGGGCTTGAGACCCAGTACTTC. Amino acid sequence: CASSQAVAGGLETQYF.